The rows below give T cell receptor beta chains drawn from one sample of a study of blood T cell repertoires in COVID-19. Method: immunoSEQ multiplex PCR; TCRdb's copy keeps in-frame clones and lacks some. The table has around 430,000 clones, around 88% seen once; the top ten hold over 10%. Material: peripheral blood. All receptors derive from a woman between 45 and 60 years old with COVID-19, enrolled during active disease. Each CDR3 is given with its conserved first and last residue. The order of the fields is V gene, D gene, CDR3 protein. The D gene is left open where the match is weak.

TRBV3-1/TRBV3-2,TRBD1,CASSLSGQGADTQYF
TRBV24-1,TRBD2,CATSGPRLGRDVGELFF
TRBV3-1/TRBV3-2,.,CASSDLQAQPQHF
TRBV2,TRBD2,CASSEGGGAENEQFF
TRBV5-1,.,CASSPQGGDIQYF
TRBV28,.,CASSSSDFQETQYF
TRBV19,.,CASTRDRNNQPQHF
TRBV4-1,.,CASSQTQAANYGYTF
TRBV30,TRBD1,CACRQGLFYGYTF
TRBV7-3,.,CASSLSPPRGTKNIQYF
TRBV25-1,TRBD2,CASSDGTSDEQFF
TRBV6-5,.,CASSEAQVPSTQYF
TRBV2,.,CASSGQTANYGYTF
TRBV7-9,TRBD1,CASSFSGGEGNEQFF
TRBV15,TRBD2,CATSRGLAGPQFF
TRBV11-1,.,CASSLRRRDQPQHF
TRBV19,TRBD1,CASSIGTGANEKLFF
TRBV6-5,TRBD2,CASTYRGGSYEQYF
TRBV7-3,TRBD2,CASSLSGGAGTDTQYF
TRBV2,TRBD2,CASSEGSGGLNEQFF
TRBV6-6,TRBD1,CASSPGTGAPSGANVLTF
TRBV5-1,.,CASSPHPDIPYNEQFF
TRBV6-2/TRBV6-3,TRBD2,CASSFTWGGEQYF
TRBV15,.,CATSSYGIQYF
TRBV19,.,CASSITGRTYNSPLHF
TRBV7-6,.,CASSSSSVYYTVGDSPLHF
TRBV19,.,CASSIGWGPVYGYTF
TRBV27,.,CASRDTLYEQYF
TRBV6-5,TRBD1,CASIGQVGYEQYF
TRBV4-1,TRBD1,CASSQRGTGGTEAFF
TRBV29-1,TRBD1,CSVEADDRDSNQPQHF
TRBV4-1,TRBD1,CASSRGQGANEKLFF
TRBV11-2,.,CASSLLANEQFF
TRBV3-1/TRBV3-2,.,CASSQTDTGELFF
TRBV28,.,CASSPGYSENIQYF
TRBV18,.,CASSPGQGDIQYF
TRBV5-1,.,CASSLAGNYGYTF
TRBV7-9,TRBD2,CASSLPSGGPDTQYF
TRBV11-2,TRBD1,CASSLDGQGVDTIYF
TRBV6-4,TRBD2,CASSESGGSSYNEQFF
TRBV3-1/TRBV3-2,TRBD2,CASSPLLAGGEQFF
TRBV28,.,CASSFSLESDGYTF
TRBV6-5,TRBD2,CASSRTSGGAYTQYF
TRBV7-9,TRBD1,CASSFDRDAHGYTF
TRBV9,.,CASSVGDWTNTGELFF
TRBV7-7,.,CASSLEQPPLSSVDSPLHF
TRBV23-1,TRBD1,CASTQGQGVTEAFF